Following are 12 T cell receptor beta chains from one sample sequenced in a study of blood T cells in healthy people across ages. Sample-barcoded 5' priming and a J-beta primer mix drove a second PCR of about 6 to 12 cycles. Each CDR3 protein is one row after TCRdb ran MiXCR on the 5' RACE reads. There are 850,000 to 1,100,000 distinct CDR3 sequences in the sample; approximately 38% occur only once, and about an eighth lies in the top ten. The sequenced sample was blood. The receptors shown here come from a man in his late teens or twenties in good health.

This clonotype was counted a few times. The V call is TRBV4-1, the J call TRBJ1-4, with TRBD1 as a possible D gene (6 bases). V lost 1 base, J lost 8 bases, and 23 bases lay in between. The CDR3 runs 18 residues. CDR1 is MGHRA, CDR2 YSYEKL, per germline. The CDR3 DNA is TGCGCCAGCAGCCAAGTGCCAGACGTGGTCCTCAGGGGCGAAAAACTGTTTTTT. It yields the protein CASSQVPDVVLRGEKLFF.

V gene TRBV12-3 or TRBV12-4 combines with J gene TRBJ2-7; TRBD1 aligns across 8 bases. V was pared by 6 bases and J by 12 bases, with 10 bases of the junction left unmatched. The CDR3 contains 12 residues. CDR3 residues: CASSMGTGPGYF. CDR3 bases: TGTGCCAGCAGCATGGGGACAGGCCCCGGGTACTTC.

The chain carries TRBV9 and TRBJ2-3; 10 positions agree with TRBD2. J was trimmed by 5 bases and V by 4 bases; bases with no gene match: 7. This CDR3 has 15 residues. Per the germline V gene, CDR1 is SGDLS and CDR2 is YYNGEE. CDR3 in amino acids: CASSPAAGGIDTQYF. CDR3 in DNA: TGTGCCAGCAGCCCGGCAGCGGGGGGGATAGATACGCAGTATTTT.

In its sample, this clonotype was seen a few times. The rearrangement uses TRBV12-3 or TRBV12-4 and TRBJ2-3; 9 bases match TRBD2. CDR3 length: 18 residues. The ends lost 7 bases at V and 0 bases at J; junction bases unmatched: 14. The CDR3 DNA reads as TGTGCCAGCACCCCCTATAGCGGGGGACGCCATAGCACAGATACGCAGTATTTT. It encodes CASTPYSGGRHSTDTQYF.

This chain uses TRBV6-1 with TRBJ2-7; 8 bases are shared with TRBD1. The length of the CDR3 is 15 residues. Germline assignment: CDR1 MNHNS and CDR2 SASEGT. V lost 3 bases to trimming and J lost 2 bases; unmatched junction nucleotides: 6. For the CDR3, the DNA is TGTGCCAGCAGTGACCGGGACAGGAGTACCTACGAGCAGTACTTC. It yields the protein CASSDRDRSTYEQYF.

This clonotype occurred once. CDR3: CSVAGQNTDTQYF. CDR3 bases: TGCAGCGTTGCCGGGCAGAACACAGATACGCAGTATTTT. The V call is TRBV29-1, the J call TRBJ2-3, with unresolved D. Germline V gives CDR1 SQVTM, CDR2 ANQGSEA. The CDR3 covers 13 residues. V was shortened by 4 bases and J by 2 bases, with 10 bases between the two germline ends.

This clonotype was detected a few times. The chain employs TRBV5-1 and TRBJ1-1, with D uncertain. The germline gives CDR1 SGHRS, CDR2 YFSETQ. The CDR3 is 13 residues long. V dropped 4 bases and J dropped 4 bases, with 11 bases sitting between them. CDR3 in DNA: TGCGCCAGCAGCATCAAGGGAGGCACTGAAGCTTTCTTT. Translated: CASSIKGGTEAFF. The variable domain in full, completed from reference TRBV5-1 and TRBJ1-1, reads KAGVTQTPRYLIKTRGQQVTLSCSPISGHRSVSWYQQTPGQGLQFLFEYFSETQRNKGNFPGRFSGRQFSNSRSEMNVSTLELGDSALYLCASSIKGGTEAFFGQGTRLTVV.

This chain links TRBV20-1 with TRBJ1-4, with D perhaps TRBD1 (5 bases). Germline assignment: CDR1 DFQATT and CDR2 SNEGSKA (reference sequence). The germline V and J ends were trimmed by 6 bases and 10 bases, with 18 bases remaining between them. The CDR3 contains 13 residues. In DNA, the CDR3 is TGCAGTGCCTGGGACGCCAGTGGCGTAAAACTGTTTTTT. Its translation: CSAWDASGVKLFF.

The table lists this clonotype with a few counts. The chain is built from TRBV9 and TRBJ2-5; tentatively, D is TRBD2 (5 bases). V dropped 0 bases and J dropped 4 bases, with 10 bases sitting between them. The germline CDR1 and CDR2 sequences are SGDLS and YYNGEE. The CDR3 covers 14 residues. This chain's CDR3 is CASSVAADSETQYF. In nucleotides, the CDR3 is TGTGCCAGCAGCGTAGCTGCGGACTCAGAGACCCAGTACTTC.

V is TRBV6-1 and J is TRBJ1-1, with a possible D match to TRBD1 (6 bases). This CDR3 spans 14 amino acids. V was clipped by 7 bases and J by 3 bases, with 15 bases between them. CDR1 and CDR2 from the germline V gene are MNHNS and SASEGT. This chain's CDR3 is CASTVNREDTEAFF. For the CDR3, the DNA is TGTGCCAGCACAGTGAACAGGGAGGACACTGAAGCTTTCTTT.

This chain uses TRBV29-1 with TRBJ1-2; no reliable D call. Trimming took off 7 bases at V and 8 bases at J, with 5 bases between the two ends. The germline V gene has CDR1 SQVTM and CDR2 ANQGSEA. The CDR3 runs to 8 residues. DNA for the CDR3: TGCAGCGCCGCGGGCTACACCTTC. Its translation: CSAAGYTF.

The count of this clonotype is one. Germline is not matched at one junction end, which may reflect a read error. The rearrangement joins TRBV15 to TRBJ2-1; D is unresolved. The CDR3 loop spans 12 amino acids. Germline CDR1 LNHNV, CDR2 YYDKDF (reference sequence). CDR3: CAARSRYNEQFF. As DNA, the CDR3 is TGTGCCGCCAGGTCCCGCTACAATGAGCAGTTCTTC.